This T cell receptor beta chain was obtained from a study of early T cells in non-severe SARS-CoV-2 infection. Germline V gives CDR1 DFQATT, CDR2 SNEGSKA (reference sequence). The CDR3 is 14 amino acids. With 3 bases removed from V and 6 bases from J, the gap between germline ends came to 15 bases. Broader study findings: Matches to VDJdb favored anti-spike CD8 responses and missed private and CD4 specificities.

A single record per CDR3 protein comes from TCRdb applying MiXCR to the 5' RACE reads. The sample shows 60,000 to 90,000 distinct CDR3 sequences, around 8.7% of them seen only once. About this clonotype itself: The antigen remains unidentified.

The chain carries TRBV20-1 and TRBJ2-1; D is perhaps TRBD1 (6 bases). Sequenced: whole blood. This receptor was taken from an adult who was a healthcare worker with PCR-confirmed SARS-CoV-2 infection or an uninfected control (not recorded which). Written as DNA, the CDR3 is TGCAGTGCTAGGTCAGGGGTACCCGCCAATGAGCAGTTCTTC. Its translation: CSARSGVPANEQFF.